The 32 T cell receptor beta chains below were found in one sample sequenced in a study of T cells after yellow fever vaccination. TCRdb reanalysed the 5' RACE reads using MiXCR and keeps one entry per CDR3 protein. The table lists nearly 30,000 distinct CDR3 sequences, over 4.5% of them singletons. The source was CD8+ T cells sorted from PBMCs, collected 10 days after the yellow fever booster vaccination. All receptors derive from a man in his thirties or forties who received the YFV17D yellow fever vaccine.

This clonotype was observed at least ten times. V is TRBV6-5 and J is TRBJ1-4, with 7 positions matching TRBD1. Trimming took 0 bases from V and 8 from J; bases not matched to a gene: 3. CDR3 length: 14 residues. From germline, CDR1 is MNHEY and CDR2 SVGAGI. CDR3 in amino acids: CASSYSQGEEKLFF. The CDR3 region has the DNA TGTGCCAGCAGTTACTCGCAGGGGGAGGAAAAACTGTTTTTT.

This clonotype showed up many times. V gene TRBV28 combines with J gene TRBJ2-1; unclear D gene. Germline-derived CDR1 and CDR2 are MDHEN and SYDVKM. The CDR3 spans 19 residues. The V gene lost 2 bases and the J gene lost 0 bases, with 20 bases spanning the gap. CDR3 sequence (DNA): TGTGCCAGCAGTTTACCCCCTTTTCGTAGAACCAGCTCCTACAATGAGCAGTTCTTC. This gives the protein CASSLPPFRRTSSYNEQFF.

At least ten counts were recorded for this clonotype. This chain uses TRBV27 with TRBJ1-4; TRBD1 matches 8 bases. The CDR3 is made up of 15 amino acids. The V gene end was trimmed by 6 bases and the J gene end by 8 bases; junction bases not matched to a gene: 11. Germline V gene data show CDR1 as MNHEY and CDR2 as SMNVEV (reference sequence). CDR3 region: CASSQLAGGQEKLFF. The CDR3 nucleotides are TGTGCCAGCAGCCAACTGGCAGGGGGCCAAGAAAAACTGTTTTTT. Full variable domain (remainder filled in from reference TRBV27 and TRBJ1-4): EAQVTQNPRYLITVTGKKLTVTCSQNMNHEYMSWYRQDPGLGLRQIYYSMNVEVTDKGDVPEGYKVSRKEKRNFPLILESPSPNQTSLYFCASSQLAGGQEKLFFGSGTQLSVL.

This clonotype was counted at least ten times. This sequence joins TRBV29-1 and TRBJ2-4; D is possibly TRBD1 or TRBD2 (5 bases each). Germline V CDR1 and CDR2: SQVTM, ANQGSEA. The CDR3 runs to 15 residues. The germline V and J ends were trimmed by 1 base and 6 bases, with 16 bases remaining between them. Here the CDR3 DNA reads TGCAGCGTTGAAGGTTGGGAAGGGGACGCAAACATTCAGTACTTC. This sequence encodes CSVEGWEGDANIQYF.

This clonotype was detected ten times or more. The chain carries TRBV6-2 or TRBV6-3 and TRBJ2-7; unclear D gene. CDR3 size: 11 residues. Germline V gene lookup returns CDR1 MNHEY and CDR2 SVGEGT. V was pared by 2 bases and J by 6 bases, with 5 bases between. CDR3 DNA sequence: TGTGCCAGCAGTTACCCCAGCGAGCAGTACTTC. Its translation: CASSYPSEQYF.

In this sample, this clonotype turned up many times. The rearrangement joins TRBV7-2 to TRBJ2-7; D is ambiguous. Germline CDR1 and CDR2: SGHTA and FQGNSA. This CDR3 has 14 residues. V was pared by 1 base and J by 2 bases, with 9 bases between. DNA for the CDR3: TGTGCCAGCAGCTTAGAGGCCGTTACCTACGAGCAGTACTTC. As protein: CASSLEAVTYEQYF. Filled out from reference TRBV7-2 and TRBJ2-7, the complete variable domain reads GAGVSQSPSNKVTEKGKDVELRCDPISGHTALYWYRQSLGQGLEFLIYFQGNSAPDKSGLPSDRFSAERTGGSVSTLTIQRTQQEDSAVYLCASSLEAVTYEQYFGPGTRLTVT.

Many counts were recorded for this clonotype. CDR3 residues: CSVEGRGRHPHDEQYF. Written as DNA, the CDR3 is TGCAGCGTTGAAGGACGAGGACGGCACCCCCACGACGAGCAGTACTTC. This rearrangement joins TRBV29-1 to TRBJ2-7, with D uncertain. With 1 base removed from V and 5 bases from J, the gap between germline ends came to 21 bases. This CDR3 contains 16 residues. Looked up from germline, CDR1 is SQVTM and CDR2 is ANQGSEA.

This clonotype occurred many times. J is TRBJ2-5 and V is TRBV15, with TRBD2 identical over 11 bases. V shed 3 bases, J shed 1 base, and the junction held 4 bases outside the gene matches. The germline V gene has CDR1 LNHNV and CDR2 YYDKDF (reference sequence). The CDR3 runs to 16 residues. The CDR3 protein is CATSSGTSGSQETQYF. DNA of the CDR3: TGTGCCACCAGCAGTGGAACTAGCGGGAGCCAAGAGACCCAGTACTTC.

In its sample, this clonotype was seen many times. V and J are TRBV11-2 and TRBJ2-4; 12 bases align to TRBD2. Trimming cost V 5 bases and J 0 bases; bases outside gene matches: 8. The CDR3 spans 18 residues. Germline assignment: CDR1 SGHAT and CDR2 FQNNGV. The CDR3 DNA follows: TGTGCCAGCAGCAGAGGGACTAGCGGGCCCTTAGCCAAAAACATTCAGTACTTC. Its translation is CASSRGTSGPLAKNIQYF.

This clonotype was detected many times. The chain combines TRBV29-1 with TRBJ2-4; TRBD1 might be the D (6 bases). Trimming left V 5 bases short and J 3 bases short, with 14 bases between. The germline V gene encodes CDR1 SQVTM and CDR2 ANQGSEA. The CDR3 contains 14 residues. In DNA form, the CDR3 reads TGCAGCGTTCCGGACAGAGTCGGCAAAAACATTCAGTACTTC. Translation gives CSVPDRVGKNIQYF.

This clonotype was recorded many times. This chain joins TRBV5-4 and TRBJ2-1; D assignment may be TRBD1 or TRBD2 (7 bases each). The V and J ends lost 0 bases and 9 bases respectively, with 13 bases between them. Germline V gene data show CDR1 as SGHNT and CDR2 as YYREEE (reference sequence). The CDR3 contains 14 residues. The CDR3, as DNA: TGTGCCAGCAGCTTGGGACAGGGACTAAGTGAGCAGTTCTTC. This gives the protein CASSLGQGLSEQFF.

In its sample, this clonotype was seen many times. This rearrangement joins TRBV7-8 to TRBJ2-1, with 14 nucleotides matching TRBD2. V lost 10 bases, J lost 9 bases, and 2 bases stayed unmatched. The CDR3 consists of 12 residues. Looked up from germline, CDR1 is SGHVS and CDR2 is FQNEAQ. The chain's CDR3 is CATGLAGVEQFF. The CDR3 coding sequence is TGTGCCACGGGACTAGCGGGAGTTGAGCAGTTCTTC.

There are many counts of this clonotype. The rearrangement joins TRBV9 to TRBJ2-2; D possibly matches TRBD1 or TRBD2 (6 bases each). The CDR3 is 17 amino acids. V was pared by 4 bases and J by 0 bases, with 16 bases between. Germline CDR1 reads SGDLS; CDR2 reads YYNGEE. CDR3 DNA: TGTGCCAGCAGCCTCACTACTGGGGGGCCGAACACCGGGGAGCTGTTTTTT. It encodes CASSLTTGGPNTGELFF.

This clonotype occurred many times. The chain couples TRBV7-2 to TRBJ2-3; 8 bases match TRBD2. Per germline, CDR1 SGHTA and CDR2 FQGNSA. The junction had 4 bases not matched to a gene; V was cut back by 5 bases and J by 0 bases. The CDR3 is 15 amino acids. CDR3 in DNA: TGTGCCAGCAGCCTAATAGCGGGGAGCACAGATACGCAGTATTTT. Its protein is CASSLIAGSTDTQYF.

Points on this clonotype: One base away lies a much larger clone, so this may be a sequencing read error. The chain carries TRBV15 and TRBJ2-1; 9 bases align to TRBD2. The CDR3 contains 15 residues. V trimming: 3 bases; J trimming: 9 bases; junction bases outside the gene matches: 9. In germline, CDR1 is LNHNV, CDR2 YYDKDF (reference sequence). The CDR3 DNA sequence: TGTGCCACCAGCAGTGATCTGGGGACTAGCCGTGAGCAGTTCTTC. Translated: CATSSDLGTSREQFF.

This clonotype has at least ten counts. The chain combines TRBV5-1 with TRBJ2-3; no firm D call. This CDR3 has 15 amino acids. CDR1 and CDR2 (germline): SGHRS, YFSETQ. V gave up 7 bases and J gave up 3 bases, with 18 bases separating them. The CDR3 sequence: CASSTWGLITDTQYF. Written as DNA, the CDR3 is TGCGCCAGCTCAACTTGGGGTTTGATAACAGATACGCAGTATTTT.

This clonotype was picked up many times. The chain carries TRBV30 and TRBJ1-5; D remains unclear. The CDR3 covers 13 residues. Germline V gene sequence: CDR1 GTSNPN, CDR2 SVGIG (reference sequence). V dropped 1 base and J dropped 3 bases, with 7 bases sitting between them. DNA of the CDR3: TGTGCCTGGAGTGGTGAGATCAATCAGCCCCAGCATTTT. The encoded protein is CAWSGEINQPQHF.

To note about this clonotype: This sequence may be a read error, since a much larger clone differs from it by one base. This chain connects TRBV5-1 to TRBJ2-7; 8 bases align to TRBD2. Germline V gene data show CDR1 as SGHRS and CDR2 as YFSETQ. V lost 4 bases to trimming and J lost 7 bases; unmatched junction nucleotides: 7. This CDR3 is built from 13 residues. The chain's CDR3 is CASSVGLESEQYF. The CDR3 DNA sequence: TGCGCCAGCAGCGTGGGACTAGAGAGTGAGCAGTACTTC.

This clonotype was observed many times. V gene TRBV3-1 combines with J gene TRBJ2-7, with 8 bases matching TRBD1. The CDR3 has 14 residues. Per the germline V gene, CDR1 is LGHDT and CDR2 is YNNKEL (reference sequence). V was clipped by 4 bases and J by 3 bases; unmatched bases: 5. CDR3 coding DNA: TGTGCCAGCAGCCCCCCCGGGACAGGCTACGAGCAGTACTTC. Amino acid sequence: CASSPPGTGYEQYF.

This clonotype has a count of ten or more. The chain couples TRBV10-3 to TRBJ2-2; TRBD1 matches at 8 bases. The CDR3 loop spans 13 amino acids. Germline-derived CDR1 and CDR2 are ENHRY and SYGVKD. After removal of 6 bases from V and 3 bases from J, the junction contained 0 bases not matched to a gene. DNA of the CDR3: TGTGCCATCAGGGACAGGGACACCGGGGAGCTGTTTTTT. Its protein is CAIRDRDTGELFF.

This clonotype has ten or more counts. This chain joins TRBV4-3 and TRBJ2-1, with 11 positions matching TRBD2. The CDR3 runs 16 residues. CDR1 and CDR2 (germline): LGHNA, YSLEER. V shed 3 bases, J shed 3 bases, and the junction held 4 bases outside the gene matches. CDR3 sequence: CASSQTGTSGYNEQFF. The DNA for the CDR3 is TGCGCCAGCAGCCAGACCGGGACTAGCGGCTACAATGAGCAGTTCTTC.

This clonotype came up many times. The gene calls are TRBV5-1 and TRBJ2-7; D is uncertain. The V gene lost 2 bases and the J gene lost 0 bases, with 12 bases spanning the gap. This CDR3 has 15 amino acids. CDR1 SGHRS and CDR2 YFSETQ come from the germline V gene. The CDR3 region is CASSFDPRSSYEQYF. CDR3 DNA: TGCGCCAGCAGCTTTGATCCGAGGAGCTCCTACGAGCAGTACTTC.

Ten or more counts support this clonotype. The V gene is TRBV5-4, the J gene TRBJ2-5; tentatively, D is TRBD1 (6 bases). Looked up from germline, CDR1 is SGHNT and CDR2 is YYREEE (reference sequence). Trimming took 0 bases from V and 3 from J, leaving 9 bases between them. This CDR3 is 14 amino acids long. The CDR3 reads CASSLDTGKETQYF. In nucleotides, the CDR3 is TGTGCCAGCAGCTTGGATACAGGGAAAGAGACCCAGTACTTC.

This clonotype was found many times. The CDR3 region is CSAPVEGSWHEQFF. The CDR3 DNA follows: TGCAGTGCCCCCGTTGAGGGTTCATGGCATGAGCAGTTCTTC. The V call is TRBV20-1, the J call TRBJ2-1, with a weak D call TRBD2 (5 bases). In germline, CDR1 is DFQATT, CDR2 SNEGSKA (reference sequence). Trimming cost V 6 bases and J 8 bases, with 20 bases left between them. The CDR3 runs to 14 residues.

This sequence joins TRBV3-1 and TRBJ2-3; 9 bases match TRBD2. After removal of 0 bases from V and 2 bases from J, the junction contained 3 bases not matched to a gene. Germline loops: CDR1 LGHDT, CDR2 YNNKEL (reference sequence). The CDR3 sequence is 16 residues long. Written as DNA, the CDR3 is TGTGCCAGCAGCCAAGACCTAGCGGGGATCACAGATACGCAGTATTTT. Amino acids: CASSQDLAGITDTQYF.

This clonotype was counted many times. The chain recombines TRBV5-5 with TRBJ2-1; 11 bases are a match to TRBD2. Germline assignment: CDR1 SGHKS and CDR2 YYEKEE (reference sequence). The CDR3 is 16 residues long. The J segment lost 4 bases and the V segment lost 1 base, leaving 4 bases of the junction unmatched. CDR3 sequence reads: CASSLYTSGRYNEQFF. The CDR3 DNA follows: TGTGCCAGCAGCTTGTATACTAGCGGGAGATACAATGAGCAGTTCTTC.

In this sample, this clonotype turned up many times. The chain combines TRBV20-1 with TRBJ1-2, with D unclear. V was clipped by 7 bases and J by 8 bases, with 8 bases between them. Germline CDR1 DFQATT, CDR2 SNEGSKA (reference sequence). CDR3 length equals 9 residues. In DNA, the CDR3 is TGCAGTGTTTTTCAAGGCTACACCTTC. It specifies CSVFQGYTF.

This clonotype was seen ten or more times. This rearrangement joins TRBV12-3 or TRBV12-4 to TRBJ2-2; 7 positions agree with TRBD2. The CDR3 consists of 15 residues. The junction had 8 bases not matched to a gene; V was cut back by 5 bases and J by 5 bases. In DNA, the CDR3 is TGTGCCAGCAGTCCTACGCCGCGGGGGACCGGGGAGCTGTTTTTT. It encodes CASSPTPRGTGELFF.

This clonotype appeared many times. The chain combines TRBV20-1 with TRBJ2-7, with 9 bases aligning to TRBD2. This CDR3 has 14 amino acids. The V and J ends lost 6 bases and 2 bases, in that order; junction bases with no gene match: 8. Germline lookup yields CDR1 DFQATT and CDR2 SNEGSKA (reference sequence). The CDR3 region is CSASPGGRAYEQYF. The CDR3 coding sequence is TGCAGTGCGAGCCCCGGCGGGAGGGCCTACGAGCAGTACTTC.

This clonotype was recorded many times. The genes are TRBV11-2 and TRBJ2-3, with D perhaps matching TRBD1 (7 bases). Germline values: CDR1 SGHAT, CDR2 FQNNGV. This CDR3 has 16 residues. The germline V and J ends were trimmed by 1 base and 6 bases, with 17 bases remaining between them. CDR3 protein: CASSLVAATGLDTQYF. The DNA of the CDR3 is TGTGCCAGCAGCTTAGTAGCGGCGACAGGGCTGGATACGCAGTATTTT.

This clonotype was found many times. The chain links TRBV24-1 to TRBJ2-3; 10 bases line up with TRBD1. J lost 2 bases, V lost 8 bases, and 12 bases had no gene match. The length of the CDR3 is 17 residues. Looked up from germline, CDR1 is KGHDR and CDR2 is SFDVKD. The CDR3 protein is CATIGTGAPATTDTQYF. The DNA of the CDR3 is TGTGCCACCATCGGGACAGGGGCTCCAGCTACCACAGATACGCAGTATTTT.

This clonotype was found many times. The J gene is TRBJ1-1, the V gene TRBV7-9; D remains ambiguous. The germline V gene has CDR1 SEHNR and CDR2 FQNEAQ (reference sequence). Between the trimmed V and J ends, which lost 5 bases and 5 bases, there was a span of 9 bases. The CDR3 runs to 12 residues. The CDR3 DNA follows: TGTGCCAGCAGCCCGTCCCTAACTGAAGCTTTCTTT. Translation: CASSPSLTEAFF.